This TCR beta chain emerged from a study of blood T cell repertoires in COVID-19. The table came from immunoSEQ multiplex PCR; TCRdb's copy has only in-frame clones and leaves some out. The sample carries nearly 45,000 clones, around 80% recorded once. Sequenced input: peripheral blood. This TCR came from a human donor in a cohort sampled during active COVID-19.

The CDR3 here is CASSIRGPSPLHF. The DNA for the CDR3 is TGTGCCAGTAGTATCAGAGGCCCATCACCCCTCCACTTT. This chain connects TRBV19 to TRBJ1-6; no definite D call. Trimming left V 3 bases short and J 10 bases short, with 10 bases between. Looked up from germline, CDR1 is LNHDA and CDR2 is SQIVND (reference sequence). The CDR3 sequence is 13 residues long.